This is a list of T cell receptor beta chains from one sample in a study of cytomegalovirus exposure and HLA in healthy donors. Profiled with immunoSEQ multiplex PCR; TCRdb holds only in-frame clones, not every one. The sample carries about 240,000 clones, over 70% recorded once. Sequenced material: PBMCs. The receptor set was obtained from a woman aged 55-70 years in good health and CMV-seropositive. Both conserved end residues are part of each CDR3. The D gene is left open where the match is weak. Not every row has a clone size; where given, it reads once, few, many or a size class.

V gene: TRBV27; clone size: .; J gene: TRBJ1-5; D gene: .; CDR3 DNA: TGTGCCAGCAGTTTCGGGAGGGCGGGTCAGCCCCAGCATTTT; CDR3 protein: CASSFGRAGQPQHF
V gene: TRBV20-1; clone size: .; J gene: TRBJ2-7; D gene: TRBD2; CDR3 DNA: TGCAGTGCTCCAGCGGGATACGAGCAGTACTTC; CDR3 protein: CSAPAGYEQYF
V gene: TRBV7-6; clone size: few; J gene: TRBJ1-4; D gene: .; CDR3 DNA: TGTGCCAGCAGCCCGCCGGGTTCGTCTAATGAAAAACTGTTTTTT; CDR3 protein: CASSPPGSSNEKLFF
V gene: TRBV29-1; clone size: once; J gene: TRBJ1-2; D gene: .; CDR3 DNA: TGCAGCGTTGAACGGGATTATGGCTACACCTTC; CDR3 protein: CSVERDYGYTF
V gene: TRBV7-3; clone size: .; J gene: TRBJ2-2; D gene: TRBD2; CDR3 DNA: TGTGCCAGCAGCTCCGGACTAGCGGCCGGGGAGCTGTTTTTT; CDR3 protein: CASSSGLAAGELFF
V gene: TRBV6-1; clone size: few; J gene: TRBJ1-5; D gene: .; CDR3 DNA: TGTGCCAGCAGTGATTGGGCAGGATCGTATCAGCCCCAGCATTTT; CDR3 protein: CASSDWAGSYQPQHF
V gene: TRBV9; clone size: .; J gene: TRBJ2-6; D gene: .; CDR3 DNA: TGTGCCAGCAGCGACACTGGGGCCAACGTCCTGACTTTC; CDR3 protein: CASSDTGANVLTF
V gene: TRBV6-6; clone size: .; J gene: TRBJ2-5; D gene: TRBD1; CDR3 DNA: TGTGCCAGCAGTTACCCGACAGGGAAAGAGACCCAGTACTTC; CDR3 protein: CASSYPTGKETQYF
V gene: TRBV5-1; clone size: few; J gene: TRBJ1-1; D gene: .; CDR3 DNA: TGCGCCAGCAGCTTCGGGGGAGAGGGCACTGAAGCTTTCTTT; CDR3 protein: CASSFGGEGTEAFF
V gene: TRBV6-1; clone size: .; J gene: TRBJ1-5; D gene: .; CDR3 DNA: TGTGCCAGCAGTGATTCGGGGGGTAGTCAGCCCCAGCATTTT; CDR3 protein: CASSDSGGSQPQHF
V gene: TRBV11-3; clone size: .; J gene: TRBJ2-3; D gene: .; CDR3 DNA: TGTGCCAGCAGCTTAACGGAGGGGAATACGCAGTATTTT; CDR3 protein: CASSLTEGNTQYF
V gene: TRBV27; clone size: .; J gene: TRBJ2-1; D gene: .; CDR3 DNA: TGTGCCAGCAGTTTAGCGGGGCGGTTGAATGAGCAGTTCTTC; CDR3 protein: CASSLAGRLNEQFF
V gene: TRBV7-3; clone size: .; J gene: TRBJ2-2; D gene: TRBD2; CDR3 DNA: TGTGCCACGGGACTAGCGGGAACCGGGGAGCTGTTTTTT; CDR3 protein: CATGLAGTGELFF
V gene: TRBV19; clone size: .; J gene: TRBJ1-5; D gene: .; CDR3 DNA: TGTGCCAGTAGTAGGGCCATCCTTCAGCCCCAGCATTTT; CDR3 protein: CASSRAILQPQHF
V gene: TRBV10-3; clone size: .; J gene: TRBJ2-3; D gene: TRBD2; CDR3 DNA: TGTGCCACCGGCGCGGCGGGAGCAGATACGCAGTATTTT; CDR3 protein: CATGAAGADTQYF
V gene: TRBV10-2; clone size: .; J gene: TRBJ1-4; D gene: .; CDR3 DNA: TGCGCCAGCAGTGAGTCGTTACCTTCGGGGGGGAAACTGTTTTTT; CDR3 protein: CASSESLPSGGKLFF
V gene: TRBV29-1; clone size: .; J gene: TRBJ2-1; D gene: TRBD2; CDR3 DNA: TGCAGCGTTGTTGGCGGGAGCTCCTACAATGAGCAGTTCTTC; CDR3 protein: CSVVGGSSYNEQFF
V gene: TRBV27; clone size: .; J gene: TRBJ1-4; D gene: .; CDR3 DNA: TGTGCCAGCAGTTCACAACAAACTAATTTTGAAAAACTGTTTTTT; CDR3 protein: CASSSQQTNFEKLFF
V gene: TRBV6-5; clone size: .; J gene: TRBJ2-7; D gene: .; CDR3 DNA: TGTGCCAGCAGCCTCAGGGGGGACTACGAGCAGTACTTC; CDR3 protein: CASSLRGDYEQYF
V gene: TRBV28; clone size: .; J gene: TRBJ2-7; D gene: .; CDR3 DNA: TGTGCCAGCAGGGGGGCCGGGTCCAGTTCCTACGAGCAGTACTTC; CDR3 protein: CASRGAGSSSYEQYF
V gene: TRBV2; clone size: .; J gene: TRBJ1-1; D gene: TRBD1; CDR3 DNA: TGTGCCAGCAGCTCAAACAGGGGAGAGACTGAAGCTTTCTTT; CDR3 protein: CASSSNRGETEAFF
V gene: TRBV9; clone size: .; J gene: TRBJ2-3; D gene: TRBD1; CDR3 DNA: TGTGCCAGCAGCGACCGGGACAGCCCCACAGATACGCAGTATTTT; CDR3 protein: CASSDRDSPTDTQYF
V gene: TRBV7-9; clone size: once; J gene: TRBJ1-1; D gene: .; CDR3 DNA: TGTGCCAGCAGCTCCCTTGACACTGAAGCTTTCTTT; CDR3 protein: CASSSLDTEAFF
V gene: TRBV6-4; clone size: .; J gene: TRBJ1-1; D gene: .; CDR3 DNA: TGTGCCCGCGAAGGGAGAACTGAAGCTTTCTTT; CDR3 protein: CAREGRTEAFF
V gene: TRBV5-1; clone size: .; J gene: TRBJ1-2; D gene: .; CDR3 DNA: TGCGCCAGCAGCTCCAACTCCGGGACAAGGGCTGTGTCGGGTGACTACACCTTC; CDR3 protein: CASSSNSGTRAVSGDYTF
V gene: TRBV6-4; clone size: .; J gene: TRBJ2-1; D gene: TRBD2; CDR3 DNA: TGTGCCAGCAGTGACGGGACTACAAGGAATGAGCAGTTCTTC; CDR3 protein: CASSDGTTRNEQFF
V gene: TRBV7-3; clone size: .; J gene: TRBJ1-2; D gene: .; CDR3 DNA: TGTGCCAGCAGCCCAACCGCAGGGGCTCTGGGCTACACCTTC; CDR3 protein: CASSPTAGALGYTF
V gene: TRBV10-3; clone size: .; J gene: TRBJ1-6; D gene: .; CDR3 DNA: TGTGCCATCAATGGGGGGGATTCACCCCTCCACTTT; CDR3 protein: CAINGGDSPLHF
V gene: TRBV7-2; clone size: few; J gene: TRBJ2-7; D gene: .; CDR3 DNA: TGTGCCAGCAGCTTACCAGGGTCCTACGAGCAGTACTTC; CDR3 protein: CASSLPGSYEQYF
V gene: TRBV7-9; clone size: .; J gene: TRBJ1-4; D gene: TRBD1; CDR3 DNA: TGTGCCAGCAGCCGTGGACAGGCTGAAAAACTGTTTTTT; CDR3 protein: CASSRGQAEKLFF
V gene: TRBV6-1; clone size: few; J gene: TRBJ2-1; D gene: TRBD2; CDR3 DNA: TGTGCCAGCAGTAAAGTAGCGGGAGGGTTGGAAGAGCAGTTCTTC; CDR3 protein: CASSKVAGGLEEQFF
V gene: TRBV27; clone size: .; J gene: TRBJ2-7; D gene: TRBD2; CDR3 DNA: TGTGCCAGCAGTTTTTCGGGGGGGTCCTACGAGCAGTACTTC; CDR3 protein: CASSFSGGSYEQYF
V gene: TRBV6-1; clone size: once; J gene: TRBJ1-4; D gene: .; CDR3 DNA: TGTGCCACGGCGGGGGAGAGGGGCGAAAAACTGTTTTTT; CDR3 protein: CATAGERGEKLFF
V gene: TRBV27; clone size: .; J gene: TRBJ1-3; D gene: .; CDR3 DNA: TGTGCCAGCAGTTCTTCCCTAAACTCTGGAAACACCATATATTTT; CDR3 protein: CASSSSLNSGNTIYF
V gene: TRBV2; clone size: .; J gene: TRBJ2-1; D gene: TRBD2; CDR3 DNA: TGTGCCAGCAGTGGACTTCGGACTAGCGGGAGGGCCCGTGAGCAGTTCTTC; CDR3 protein: CASSGLRTSGRAREQFF
V gene: TRBV6-1; clone size: .; J gene: TRBJ2-5; D gene: .; CDR3 DNA: TGTGCCAGCGGGTGGGGCCAGGAGACCCAGTACTTC; CDR3 protein: CASGWGQETQYF
V gene: TRBV7-9; clone size: .; J gene: TRBJ2-2; D gene: TRBD2; CDR3 DNA: TGTGCCAGCAGCAAGAGCGGGACGAACGGCGGGGAGCTGTTTTTT; CDR3 protein: CASSKSGTNGGELFF